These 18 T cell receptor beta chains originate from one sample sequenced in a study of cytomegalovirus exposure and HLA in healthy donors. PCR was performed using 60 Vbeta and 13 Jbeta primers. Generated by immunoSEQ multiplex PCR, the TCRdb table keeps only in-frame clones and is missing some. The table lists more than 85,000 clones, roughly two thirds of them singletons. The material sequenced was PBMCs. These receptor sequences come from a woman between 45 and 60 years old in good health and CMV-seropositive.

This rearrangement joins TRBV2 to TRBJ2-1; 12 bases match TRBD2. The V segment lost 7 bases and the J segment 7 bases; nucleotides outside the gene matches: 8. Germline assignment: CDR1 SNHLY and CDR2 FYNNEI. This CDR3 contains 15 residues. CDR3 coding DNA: TGTGCCAGCACCGGACTAGCGGGACCTTCGAATGAGCAGTTCTTC. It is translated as CASTGLAGPSNEQFF.

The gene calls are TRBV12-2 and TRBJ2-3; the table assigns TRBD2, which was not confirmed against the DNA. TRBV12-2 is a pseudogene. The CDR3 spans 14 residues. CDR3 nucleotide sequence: TGTGCAAGTCGCTTCTTCGGAGAATCAGATACGCAGTATTTT. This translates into CASRFFGESDTQYF.

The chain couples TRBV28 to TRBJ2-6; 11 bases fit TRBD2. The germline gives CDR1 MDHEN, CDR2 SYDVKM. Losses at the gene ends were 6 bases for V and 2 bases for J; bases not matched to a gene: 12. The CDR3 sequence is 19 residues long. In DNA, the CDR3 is TGTGCCAGCAGACGCCCCGGGACTAGCGGATTAACTGGGGCCAACGTCCTGACTTTC. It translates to CASRRPGTSGLTGANVLTF.

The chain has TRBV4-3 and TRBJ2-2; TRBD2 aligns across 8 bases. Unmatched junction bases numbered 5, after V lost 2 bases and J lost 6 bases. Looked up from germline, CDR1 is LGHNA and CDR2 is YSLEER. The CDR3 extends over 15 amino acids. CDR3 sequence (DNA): TGCGCCAGCAGCCAAATTACCGGGGGGGCCGGGGAGCTGTTTTTT. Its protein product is CASSQITGGAGELFF.

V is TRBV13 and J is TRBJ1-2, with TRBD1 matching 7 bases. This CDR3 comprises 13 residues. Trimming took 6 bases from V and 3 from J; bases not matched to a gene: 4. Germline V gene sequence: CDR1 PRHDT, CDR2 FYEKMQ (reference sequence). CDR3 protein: CASSPTGDYGYTF. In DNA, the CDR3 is TGTGCCAGCAGTCCCACAGGGGACTATGGCTACACCTTC.

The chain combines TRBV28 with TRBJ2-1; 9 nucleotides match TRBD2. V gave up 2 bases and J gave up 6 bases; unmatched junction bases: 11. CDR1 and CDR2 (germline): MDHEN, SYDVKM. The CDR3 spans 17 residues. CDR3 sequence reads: CASSLISGSPLGNEQFF. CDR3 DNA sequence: TGTGCCAGCAGTTTAATTAGCGGGAGCCCCCTGGGCAATGAGCAGTTCTTC.

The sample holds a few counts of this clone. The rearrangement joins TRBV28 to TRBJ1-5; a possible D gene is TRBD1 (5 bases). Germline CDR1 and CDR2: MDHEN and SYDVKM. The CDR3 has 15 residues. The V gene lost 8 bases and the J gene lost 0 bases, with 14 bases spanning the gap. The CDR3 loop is CASEEGRYSNQPQHF. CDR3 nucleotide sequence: TGTGCCAGCGAGGAGGGGCGGTATAGCAATCAGCCCCAGCATTTT.

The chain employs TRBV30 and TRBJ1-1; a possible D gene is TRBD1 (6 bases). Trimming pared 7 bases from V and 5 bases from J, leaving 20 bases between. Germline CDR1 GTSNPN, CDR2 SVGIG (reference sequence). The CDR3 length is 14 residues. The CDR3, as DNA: TGTGCCTTGCCGGGGGGCGCTTGGGGAACTGAAGCTTTCTTT. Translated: CALPGGAWGTEAFF.

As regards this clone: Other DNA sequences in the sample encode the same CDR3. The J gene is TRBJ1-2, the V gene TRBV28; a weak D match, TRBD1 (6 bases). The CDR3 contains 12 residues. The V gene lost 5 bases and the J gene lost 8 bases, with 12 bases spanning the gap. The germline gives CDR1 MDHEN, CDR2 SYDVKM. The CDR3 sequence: CASSPQGRGYTF. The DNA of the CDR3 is TGTGCCAGCAGTCCGCAGGGGCGGGGCTACACCTTC.

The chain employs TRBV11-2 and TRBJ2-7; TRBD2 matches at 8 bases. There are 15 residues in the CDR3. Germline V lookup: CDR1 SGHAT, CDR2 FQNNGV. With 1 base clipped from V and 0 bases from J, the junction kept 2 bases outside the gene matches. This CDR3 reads CASSLAGGASYEQYF. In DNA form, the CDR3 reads TGTGCCAGCAGCTTAGCGGGAGGGGCCTCCTACGAGCAGTACTTC.

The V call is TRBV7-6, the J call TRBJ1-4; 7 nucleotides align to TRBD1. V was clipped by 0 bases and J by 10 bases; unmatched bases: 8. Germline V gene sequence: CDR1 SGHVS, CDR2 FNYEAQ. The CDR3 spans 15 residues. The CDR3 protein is CASSLADRLGGKLFF. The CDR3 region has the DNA TGTGCCAGCAGCTTAGCGGACAGGCTTGGGGGAAAACTGTTTTTT.

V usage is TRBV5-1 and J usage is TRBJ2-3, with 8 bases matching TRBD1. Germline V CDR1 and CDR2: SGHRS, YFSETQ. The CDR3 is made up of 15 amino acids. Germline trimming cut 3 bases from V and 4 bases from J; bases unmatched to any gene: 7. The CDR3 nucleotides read TGCGCCAGCAGCTCCAGGACAGGGTCGGCAGATACGCAGTATTTT. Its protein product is CASSSRTGSADTQYF.

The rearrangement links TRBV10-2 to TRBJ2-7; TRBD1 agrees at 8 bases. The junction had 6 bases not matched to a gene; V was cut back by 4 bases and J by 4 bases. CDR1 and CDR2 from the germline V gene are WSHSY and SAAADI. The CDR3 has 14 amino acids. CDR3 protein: CASSGRDRSYEQYF. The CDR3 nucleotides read TGCGCCAGCAGTGGCCGGGACAGGAGTTACGAGCAGTACTTC.

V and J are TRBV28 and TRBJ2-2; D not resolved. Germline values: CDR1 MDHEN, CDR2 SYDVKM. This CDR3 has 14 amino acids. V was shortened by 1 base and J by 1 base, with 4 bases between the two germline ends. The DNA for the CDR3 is TGTGCCAGCAGTTTATCCTGGAACACCGGGGAGCTGTTTTTT. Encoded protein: CASSLSWNTGELFF. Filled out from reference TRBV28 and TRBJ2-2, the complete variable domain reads DVKVTQSSRYLVKRTGEKVFLECVQDMDHENMFWYRQDPGLGLRLIYFSYDVKMKEKGDIPEGYSVSREKKERFSLILESASTNQTSMYLCASSLSWNTGELFFGEGSRLTVL.

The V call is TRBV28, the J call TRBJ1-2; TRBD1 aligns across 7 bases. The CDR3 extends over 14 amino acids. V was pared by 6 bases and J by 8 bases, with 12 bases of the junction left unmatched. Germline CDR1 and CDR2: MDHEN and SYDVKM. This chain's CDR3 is CASRPTGTKRGYTF. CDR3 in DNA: TGTGCCAGCAGACCGACAGGGACAAAGAGAGGCTACACCTTC.

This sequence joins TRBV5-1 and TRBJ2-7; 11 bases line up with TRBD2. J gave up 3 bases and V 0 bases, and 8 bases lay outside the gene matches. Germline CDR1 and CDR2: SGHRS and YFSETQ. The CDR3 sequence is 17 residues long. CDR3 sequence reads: CASSLVFRTSGFYEQYF. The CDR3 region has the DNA TGCGCCAGCAGCTTGGTCTTCCGGACTAGCGGGTTCTACGAGCAGTACTTC.

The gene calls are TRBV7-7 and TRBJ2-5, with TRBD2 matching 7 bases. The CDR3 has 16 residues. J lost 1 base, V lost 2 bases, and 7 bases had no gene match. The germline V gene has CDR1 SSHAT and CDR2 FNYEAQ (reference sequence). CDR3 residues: CASSLMERGPQETQYF. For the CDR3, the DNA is TGTGCCAGCAGCTTAATGGAGCGGGGTCCCCAAGAGACCCAGTACTTC.

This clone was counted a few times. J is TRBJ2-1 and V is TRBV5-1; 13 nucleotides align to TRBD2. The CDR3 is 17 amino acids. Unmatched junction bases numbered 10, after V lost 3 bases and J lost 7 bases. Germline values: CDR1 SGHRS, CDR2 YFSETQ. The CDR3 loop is CASSWLTSGRAGNEQFF. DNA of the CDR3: TGCGCCAGCAGCTGGCTCACTAGCGGGAGGGCCGGGAATGAGCAGTTCTTC.